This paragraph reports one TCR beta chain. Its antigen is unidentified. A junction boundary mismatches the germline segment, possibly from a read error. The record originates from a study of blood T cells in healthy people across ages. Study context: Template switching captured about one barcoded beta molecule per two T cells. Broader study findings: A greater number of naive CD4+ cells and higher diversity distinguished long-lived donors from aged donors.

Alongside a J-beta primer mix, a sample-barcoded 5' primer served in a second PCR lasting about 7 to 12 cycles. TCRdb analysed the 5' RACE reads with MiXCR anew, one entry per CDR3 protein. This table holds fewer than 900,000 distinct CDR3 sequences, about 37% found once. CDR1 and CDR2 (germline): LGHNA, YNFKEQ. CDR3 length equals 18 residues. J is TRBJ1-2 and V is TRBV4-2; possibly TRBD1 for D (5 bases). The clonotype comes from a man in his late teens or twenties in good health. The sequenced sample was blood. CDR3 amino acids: CVSSQDYGAEPTNYGYTF. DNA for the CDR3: TGTGTCAGCAGCCAAGATTACGGGGCAGAACCTACTAACTATGGCTACACCTTC.